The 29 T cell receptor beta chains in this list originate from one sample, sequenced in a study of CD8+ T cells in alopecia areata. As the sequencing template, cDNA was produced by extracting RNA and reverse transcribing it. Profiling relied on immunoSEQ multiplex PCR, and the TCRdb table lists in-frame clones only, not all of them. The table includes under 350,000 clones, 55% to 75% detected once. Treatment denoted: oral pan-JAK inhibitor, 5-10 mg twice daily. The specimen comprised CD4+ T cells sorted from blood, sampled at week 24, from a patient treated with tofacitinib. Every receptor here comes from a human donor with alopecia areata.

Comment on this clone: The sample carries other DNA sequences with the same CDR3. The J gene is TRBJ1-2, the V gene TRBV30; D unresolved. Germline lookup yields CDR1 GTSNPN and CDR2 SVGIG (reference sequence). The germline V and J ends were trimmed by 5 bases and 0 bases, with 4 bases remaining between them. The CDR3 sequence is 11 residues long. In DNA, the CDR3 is TGTGCCTGGTCTTCTAACTATGGCTACACCTTC. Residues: CAWSSNYGYTF.

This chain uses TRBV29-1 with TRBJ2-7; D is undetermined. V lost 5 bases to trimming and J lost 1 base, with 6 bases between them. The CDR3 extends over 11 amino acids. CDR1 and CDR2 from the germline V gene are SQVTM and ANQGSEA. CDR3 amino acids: CSVSVSYEQYF. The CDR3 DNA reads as TGCAGCGTTAGCGTGTCCTACGAGCAGTACTTC.

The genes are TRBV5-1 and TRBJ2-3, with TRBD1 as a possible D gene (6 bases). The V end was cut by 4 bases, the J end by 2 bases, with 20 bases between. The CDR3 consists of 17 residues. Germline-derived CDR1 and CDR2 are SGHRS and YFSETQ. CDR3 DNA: TGCGCCAGCAGCCTGGCCCGGGACACTACTATCACAGATACGCAGTATTTT. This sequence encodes CASSLARDTTITDTQYF.

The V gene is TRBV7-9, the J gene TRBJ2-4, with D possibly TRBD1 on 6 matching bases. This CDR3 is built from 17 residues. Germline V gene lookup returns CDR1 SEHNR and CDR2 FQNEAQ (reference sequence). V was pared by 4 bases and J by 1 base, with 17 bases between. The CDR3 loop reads CASSSQGGIAAKNIQYF. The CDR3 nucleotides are TGTGCCAGCAGCTCCCAAGGGGGAATTGCGGCCAAAAACATTCAGTACTTC. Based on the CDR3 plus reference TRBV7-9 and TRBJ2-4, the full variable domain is DTGVSQNPRHKITKRGQNVTFRCDPISEHNRLYWYRQTLGQGPEFLTYFQNEAQLEKSRLLSDRFSAERPKGSFSTLEIQRTEQGDSAMYLCASSSQGGIAAKNIQYFGAGTRLSVL.

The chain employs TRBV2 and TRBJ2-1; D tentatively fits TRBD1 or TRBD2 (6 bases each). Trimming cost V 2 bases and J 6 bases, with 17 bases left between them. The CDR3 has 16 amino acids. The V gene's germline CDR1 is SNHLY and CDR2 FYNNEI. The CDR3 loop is CASSERGQGRINEQFF. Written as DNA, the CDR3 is TGTGCCAGCAGTGAACGGGGCCAGGGGAGGATCAATGAGCAGTTCTTC.

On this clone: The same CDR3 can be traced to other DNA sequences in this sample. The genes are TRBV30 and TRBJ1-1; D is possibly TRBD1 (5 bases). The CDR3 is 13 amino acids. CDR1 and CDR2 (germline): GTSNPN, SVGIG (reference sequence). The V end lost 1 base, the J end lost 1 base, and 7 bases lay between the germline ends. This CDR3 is CAWSAQGNTEAFF. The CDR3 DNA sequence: TGTGCCTGGAGTGCTCAGGGGAACACTGAAGCTTTCTTT.

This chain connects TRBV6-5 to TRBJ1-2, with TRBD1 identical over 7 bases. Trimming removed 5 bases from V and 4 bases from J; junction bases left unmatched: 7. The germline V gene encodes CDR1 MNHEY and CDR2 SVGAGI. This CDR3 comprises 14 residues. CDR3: CASSARDSFYGYTF. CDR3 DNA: TGTGCCAGCAGTGCCCGGGACAGCTTCTATGGCTACACCTTC.

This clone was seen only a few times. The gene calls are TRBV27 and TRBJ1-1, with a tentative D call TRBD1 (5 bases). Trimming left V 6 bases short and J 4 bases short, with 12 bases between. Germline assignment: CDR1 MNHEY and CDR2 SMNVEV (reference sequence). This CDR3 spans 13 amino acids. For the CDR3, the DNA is TGTGCCAGCAGAAACTCAGGGAGCACTGAAGCTTTCTTT. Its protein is CASRNSGSTEAFF.

The CDR3 nucleotides are TGTGCCAGCAGCCGGGGGAGCAGCAATCAGCCCCAGCATTTT. Translated: CASSRGSSNQPQHF. This chain connects TRBV14 to TRBJ1-5, with a tentative D call TRBD1 (5 bases). CDR3 length: 14 amino acids. Germline V gene sequence: CDR1 SGHDN, CDR2 FVKESK. The ends were cut back, 4 bases at V and 1 base at J, with 8 bases in the middle.

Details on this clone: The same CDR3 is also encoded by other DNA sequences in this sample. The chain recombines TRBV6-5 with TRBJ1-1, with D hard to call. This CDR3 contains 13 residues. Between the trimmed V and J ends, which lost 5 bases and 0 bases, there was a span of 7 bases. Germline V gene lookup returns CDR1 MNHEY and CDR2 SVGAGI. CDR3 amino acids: CASSRTVNTEAFF. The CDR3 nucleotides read TGTGCCAGCAGTCGGACGGTGAACACTGAAGCTTTCTTT.

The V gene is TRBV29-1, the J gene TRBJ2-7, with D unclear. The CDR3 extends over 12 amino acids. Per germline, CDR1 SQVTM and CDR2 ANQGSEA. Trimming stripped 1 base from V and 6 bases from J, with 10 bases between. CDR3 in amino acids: CSVEASRIEQYF. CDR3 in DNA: TGCAGCGTTGAAGCTTCCCGGATCGAGCAGTACTTC.

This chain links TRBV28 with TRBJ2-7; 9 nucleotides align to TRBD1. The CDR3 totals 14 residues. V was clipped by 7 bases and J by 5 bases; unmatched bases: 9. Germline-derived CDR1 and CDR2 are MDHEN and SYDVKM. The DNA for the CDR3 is TGTGCCAGCACCTCCCGGGACAGGGAGGACGAGCAGTACTTC. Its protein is CASTSRDREDEQYF.

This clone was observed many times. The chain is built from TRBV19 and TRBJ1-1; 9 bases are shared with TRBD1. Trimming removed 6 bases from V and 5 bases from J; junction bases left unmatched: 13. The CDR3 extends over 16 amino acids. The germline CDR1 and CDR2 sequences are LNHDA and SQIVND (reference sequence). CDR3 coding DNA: TGTGCCAGTAGATCCACCGGGACAGGGCGGTCGACTGAAGCTTTCTTT. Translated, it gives CASRSTGTGRSTEAFF.

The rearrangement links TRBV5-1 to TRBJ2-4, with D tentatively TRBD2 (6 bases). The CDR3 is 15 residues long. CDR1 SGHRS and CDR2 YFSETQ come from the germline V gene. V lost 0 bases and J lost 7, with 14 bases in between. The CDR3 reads CASSLVALGGNIQYF. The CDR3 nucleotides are TGCGCCAGCAGCTTGGTGGCACTAGGAGGGAACATTCAGTACTTC.

CDR3 nucleotides: TGTGCCAGCAGCGTCGACACAGGGGACTATGGCTACACCTTC. This codes for CASSVDTGDYGYTF. V gene TRBV9 combines with J gene TRBJ1-2, with TRBD1 identical over 7 bases. CDR1 is SGDLS, CDR2 YYNGEE, per germline. CDR3 length: 14 residues. J gave up 3 bases and V 2 bases, and 4 bases lay outside the gene matches.

The CDR3 protein is CAWTRTGLNEQFF. The CDR3 region has the DNA TGTGCCTGGACCCGAACAGGGCTCAATGAGCAGTTCTTC. The chain couples TRBV30 to TRBJ2-1; weak D call: TRBD1 (6 bases). The ends were cut back, 4 bases at V and 6 bases at J, with 13 bases in the middle. There are 13 residues in the CDR3. CDR1 is GTSNPN, CDR2 SVGIG, per germline (reference sequence).

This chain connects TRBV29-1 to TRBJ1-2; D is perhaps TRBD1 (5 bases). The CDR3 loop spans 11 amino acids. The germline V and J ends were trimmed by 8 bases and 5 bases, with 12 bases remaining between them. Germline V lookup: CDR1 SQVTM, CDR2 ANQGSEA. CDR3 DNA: TGCAGCATACACAAGGGGTATGGCTACACCTTC. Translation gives CSIHKGYGYTF.

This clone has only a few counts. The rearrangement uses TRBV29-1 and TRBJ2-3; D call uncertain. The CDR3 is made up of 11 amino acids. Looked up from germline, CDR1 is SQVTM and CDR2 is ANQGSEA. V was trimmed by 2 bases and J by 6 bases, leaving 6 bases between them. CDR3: CSVELGDTQYF. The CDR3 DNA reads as TGCAGCGTTGAATTGGGGGATACGCAGTATTTT.

CDR3 region: CASSSGTGSEAFF. For the CDR3, the DNA is TGTGCCAGCAGTTCCGGGACAGGCTCTGAAGCTTTCTTT. The chain employs TRBV27 and TRBJ1-1; 8 bases match TRBD1. This CDR3 has 13 amino acids. Germline CDR1 MNHEY, CDR2 SMNVEV (reference sequence). V lost 4 bases and J lost 6; bases outside the gene matches: 4.

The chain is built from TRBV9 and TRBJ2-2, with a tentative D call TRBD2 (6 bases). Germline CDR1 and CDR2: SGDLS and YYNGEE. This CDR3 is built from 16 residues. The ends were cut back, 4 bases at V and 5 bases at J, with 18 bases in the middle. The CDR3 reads CASSRMRDSPTGELFF. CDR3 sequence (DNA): TGTGCCAGCAGCCGAATGAGGGACTCCCCGACCGGGGAGCTGTTTTTT.

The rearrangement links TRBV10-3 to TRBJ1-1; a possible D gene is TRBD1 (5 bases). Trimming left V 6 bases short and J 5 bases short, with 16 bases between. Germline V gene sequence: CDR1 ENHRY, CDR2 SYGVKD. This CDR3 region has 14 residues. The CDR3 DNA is TGTGCCATCAGGGGGGAGGCAGGGCAAACTGAAGCTTTCTTT. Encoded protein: CAIRGEAGQTEAFF.

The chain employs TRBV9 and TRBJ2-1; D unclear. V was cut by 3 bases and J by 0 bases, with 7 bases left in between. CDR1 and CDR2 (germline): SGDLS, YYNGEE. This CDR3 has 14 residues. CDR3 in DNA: TGTGCCAGCAGCGCTGGTCTCTCCTACAATGAGCAGTTCTTC. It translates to CASSAGLSYNEQFF.

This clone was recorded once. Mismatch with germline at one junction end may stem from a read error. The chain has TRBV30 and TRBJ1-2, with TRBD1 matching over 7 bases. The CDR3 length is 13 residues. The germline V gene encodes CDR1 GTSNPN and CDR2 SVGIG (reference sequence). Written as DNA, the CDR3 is TGTGCCTGGAGTGGGACGGGGGAATGGGACAGCGCATTC. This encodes CAWSGTGEWDSAF.

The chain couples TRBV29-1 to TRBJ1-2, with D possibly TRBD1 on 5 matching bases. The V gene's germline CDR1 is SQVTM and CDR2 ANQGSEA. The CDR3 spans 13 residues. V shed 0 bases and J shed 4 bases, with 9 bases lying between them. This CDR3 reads CSVEEWGGYGYTF. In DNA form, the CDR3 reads TGCAGCGTTGAAGAGTGGGGCGGCTATGGCTACACCTTC.

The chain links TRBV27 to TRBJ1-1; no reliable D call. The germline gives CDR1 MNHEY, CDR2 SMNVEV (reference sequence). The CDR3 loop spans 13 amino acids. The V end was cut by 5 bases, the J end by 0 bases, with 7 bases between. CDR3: CASSRTLNTEAFF. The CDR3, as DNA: TGTGCCAGCAGTCGGACCCTGAACACTGAAGCTTTCTTT.

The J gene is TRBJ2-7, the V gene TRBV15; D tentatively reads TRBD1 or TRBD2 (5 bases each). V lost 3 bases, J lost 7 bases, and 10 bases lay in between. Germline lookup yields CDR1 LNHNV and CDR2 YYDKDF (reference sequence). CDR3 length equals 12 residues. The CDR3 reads CATSRAWGEQYF. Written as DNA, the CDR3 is TGTGCCACCAGCAGGGCCTGGGGGGAGCAGTACTTC.

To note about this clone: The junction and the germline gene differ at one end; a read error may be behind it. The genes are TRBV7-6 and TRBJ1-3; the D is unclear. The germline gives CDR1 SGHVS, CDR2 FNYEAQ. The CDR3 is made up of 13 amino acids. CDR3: CASSLDLGDTIYF. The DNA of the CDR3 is TGTGCCAGCAGCCTGGATCTTGGAGACACCATATATTTT.

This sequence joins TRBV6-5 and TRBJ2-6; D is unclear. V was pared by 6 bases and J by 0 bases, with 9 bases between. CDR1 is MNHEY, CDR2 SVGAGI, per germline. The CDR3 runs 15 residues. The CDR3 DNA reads TGTGCCAGCAGGGGGTTGGGCTCTGGGGCCAACGTCCTGACTTTC. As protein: CASRGLGSGANVLTF.

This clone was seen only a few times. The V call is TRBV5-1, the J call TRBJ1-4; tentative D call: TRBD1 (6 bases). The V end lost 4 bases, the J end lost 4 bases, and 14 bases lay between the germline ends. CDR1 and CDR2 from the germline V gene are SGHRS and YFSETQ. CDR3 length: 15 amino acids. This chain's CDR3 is CASSIQQGVNEKLFF. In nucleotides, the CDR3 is TGCGCCAGCAGCATCCAACAGGGAGTTAATGAAAAACTGTTTTTT.